This T cell receptor (beta chain) stems from a study of shared T cell receptors in the human thymus. The CDR3 has 14 amino acids. Germline CDR1 reads SGHNT; CDR2 reads YENEEA. The V end was cut by 2 bases, the J end by 5 bases, with 10 bases between. Assay: immunoSEQ multiplex PCR; the TCRdb copy retains only in-frame clones and omits some. The sample has under 850,000 clones; approximately 90% are singletons. These records were also assigned to another study, of human thymus T cells.

Sample: thymocytes. This chain links TRBV11-3 with TRBJ2-1, with unresolved D. The source of this sequence is a boy under two years old with a congenital heart defect. The CDR3 loop reads CASSLNSPDNEQFF. The CDR3, as DNA: TGTGCCAGCAGCTTAAACTCTCCGGACAATGAGCAGTTCTTC.